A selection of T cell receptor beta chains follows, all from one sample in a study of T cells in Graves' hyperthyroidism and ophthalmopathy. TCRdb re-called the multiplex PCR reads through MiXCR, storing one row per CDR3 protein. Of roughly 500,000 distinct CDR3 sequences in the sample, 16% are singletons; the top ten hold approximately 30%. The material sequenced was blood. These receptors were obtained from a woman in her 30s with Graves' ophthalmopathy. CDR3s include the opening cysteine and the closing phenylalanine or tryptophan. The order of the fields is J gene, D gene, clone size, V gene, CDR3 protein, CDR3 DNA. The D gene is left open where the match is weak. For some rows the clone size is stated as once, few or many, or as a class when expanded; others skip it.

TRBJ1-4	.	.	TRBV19	CASSFQGPEKLFF	TGTGCCAGTAGTTTCCAGGGGCCGGAAAAACTGTTTTTT
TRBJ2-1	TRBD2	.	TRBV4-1	CASSQDGGAGVLINEQFF	TGCGCCAGCAGCCAAGATGGAGGGGCGGGGGTGTTGATAAATGAGCAGTTCTTC
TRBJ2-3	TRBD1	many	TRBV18	CASSPQGQNTDTQYF	TGTGCCAGCTCACCACAGGGACAGAACACAGATACGCAGTATTTT
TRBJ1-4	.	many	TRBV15	CATSTPWFIGAHEKLFF	TGTGCCACCAGCACCCCTTGGTTTATCGGAGCCCATGAAAAACTGTTTTTT
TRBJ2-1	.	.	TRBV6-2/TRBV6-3	CASSATGRGAYNEQFF	TGTGCCAGCTCTGCCACGGGACGCGGGGCCTACAATGAGCAGTTCTTC
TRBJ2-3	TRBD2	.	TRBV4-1	CASSPARSGRGIDTQYF	TGCGCCAGCAGCCCCGCTCGTAGCGGGAGGGGAATTGATACGCAGTATTTT
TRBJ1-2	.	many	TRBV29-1	CSVVLGNGYTF	TGCAGCGTTGTGTTAGGGAATGGCTACACCTTC
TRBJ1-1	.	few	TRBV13	CVSSFGRVTEAFF	TGTGTCAGCAGCTTCGGCAGGGTCACTGAAGCTTTCTTT
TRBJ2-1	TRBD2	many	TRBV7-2	CASSPRGGSSYNEQFF	TGTGCCAGCAGCCCCCGTGGCGGGAGTTCCTACAATGAGCAGTTCTTC
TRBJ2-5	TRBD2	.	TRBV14	CASSEIAGLQETLYF	TGTGCCAGCAGCGAGATAGCGGGATTACAAGAGACCCTGTACTTC
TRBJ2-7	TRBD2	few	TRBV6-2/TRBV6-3	CASRSPGLSGRAFEQYF	TGTGCCAGCAGGAGCCCAGGACTTAGCGGGAGGGCCTTCGAGCAGTACTTC
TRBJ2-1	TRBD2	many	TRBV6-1	CASIGTSGSYNEQFF	TGTGCCAGCATAGGGACTAGCGGTTCCTACAATGAGCAGTTCTTC
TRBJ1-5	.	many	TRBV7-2	CASSLSPTGGHSNQPQHF	TGTGCCAGCAGCTTATCCCCCACGGGGGGACATAGCAATCAGCCCCAGCATTTT
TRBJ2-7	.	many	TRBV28	CASARWSGGVGKQYF	TGTGCCAGCGCTCGTTGGAGCGGCGGAGTGGGGAAGCAGTACTTC
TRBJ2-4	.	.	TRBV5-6	CASSSVTGQRGNIQYF	TGTGCCAGCAGCTCCGTCACCGGGCAGAGAGGAAACATTCAGTACTTC
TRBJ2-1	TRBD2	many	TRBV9	CASSELAGLHNEQFF	TGTGCCAGCAGCGAACTAGCGGGATTGCACAATGAGCAGTTCTTC
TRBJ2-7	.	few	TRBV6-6	CASSYPRGAGASYEQYF	TGTGCCAGCAGTTACCCAAGAGGGGCAGGGGCCTCCTACGAGCAGTACTTC
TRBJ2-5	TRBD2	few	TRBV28	CASSLGTSGAYIAETQYF	TGTGCCAGCAGTTTAGGGACTAGCGGGGCGTATATCGCAGAGACCCAGTACTTC
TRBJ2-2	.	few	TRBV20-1	CSARAGFTGELFF	TGCAGTGCTAGAGCAGGGTTCACCGGGGAGCTGTTTTTT
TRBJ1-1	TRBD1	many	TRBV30	CAWSVQHRGAEAFF	TGTGCCTGGAGTGTACAACACAGGGGGGCTGAAGCTTTCTTT
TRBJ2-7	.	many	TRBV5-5	CASSLEQNEQYF	TGTGCCAGCAGCTTGGAACAGAATGAGCAGTACTTC
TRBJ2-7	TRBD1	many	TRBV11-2	CASSLDPGGFYEQYF	TGTGCCAGCAGCTTAGATCCAGGGGGCTTTTACGAGCAGTACTTC
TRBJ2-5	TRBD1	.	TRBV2	CASSPRTGEGQETQYF	TGTGCCAGCAGTCCTCGGACAGGGGAGGGCCAAGAGACCCAGTACTTC
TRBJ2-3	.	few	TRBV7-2	CASSLGSASQQYF	TGTGCCAGCAGCTTAGGGTCGGCTAGTCAGCAGTATTTT
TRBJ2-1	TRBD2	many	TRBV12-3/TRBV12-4	CASVLGLAVREQFF	TGTGCCAGCGTACTGGGACTAGCGGTAAGAGAGCAGTTCTTC
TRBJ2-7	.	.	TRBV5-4	CASSLGGTGVLEEQYF	TGTGCCAGCAGCTTGGGCGGAACGGGAGTTCTAGAGGAGCAGTACTTC
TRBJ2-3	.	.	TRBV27	CASSLYFQFPTDTQYF	TGTGCCAGCAGTTTATATTTCCAGTTCCCCACAGATACGCAGTATTTT
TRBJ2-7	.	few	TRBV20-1	CSAGVFYYEQYF	TGCAGTGCGGGGGTGTTTTACTACGAGCAGTACTTC
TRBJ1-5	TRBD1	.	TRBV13	CASSLRGQAVGPQHF	TGTGCCAGCAGCCTAAGGGGACAGGCCGTCGGACCCCAGCATTTT
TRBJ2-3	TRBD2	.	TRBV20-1	CSARDLAGGADTQYF	TGCAGTGCTAGAGACCTAGCGGGAGGGGCAGATACGCAGTATTTT
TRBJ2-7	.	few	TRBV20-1	CSARDRTKWAHEQYF	TGCAGTGCTAGAGATCGGACGAAATGGGCCCACGAGCAGTACTTC
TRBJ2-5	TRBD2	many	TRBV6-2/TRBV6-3	CASSLLAGERETQYF	TGTGCCAGCAGCCTCCTAGCGGGAGAACGAGAGACCCAGTACTTC
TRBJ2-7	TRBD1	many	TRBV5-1	CASTPAMDREQYF	TGCGCCAGCACCCCGGCGATGGACAGGGAGCAGTACTTC
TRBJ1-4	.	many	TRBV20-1	CSARTLTNEKLFF	TGCAGTGCCAGGACGCTCACTAATGAAAAACTGTTTTTT
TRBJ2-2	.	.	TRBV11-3	CASSLGSYTGELFF	TGTGCCAGCAGCTTAGGCTCATATACCGGGGAGCTGTTTTTT
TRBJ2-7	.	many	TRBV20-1	CSATLTPYSYEQYF	TGCAGTGCTACGCTCACTCCATATTCCTACGAGCAGTACTTC
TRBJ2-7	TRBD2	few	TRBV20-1	CSAGTSGRWLQYF	TGCAGTGCTGGGACTAGCGGGAGGTGGTTGCAGTACTTC
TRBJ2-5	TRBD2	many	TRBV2	CASRNSGTETQYF	TGTGCCAGCAGGAACAGCGGGACAGAGACCCAGTACTTC
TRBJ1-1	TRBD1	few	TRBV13	CASSRGQGPVTEAFF	TGTGCCAGCAGCCGAGGACAGGGTCCGGTCACTGAAGCTTTCTTT
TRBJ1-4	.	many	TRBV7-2	CASSLGARATNEKLFF	TGTGCCAGCAGCTTAGGGGCACGCGCAACTAATGAAAAACTGTTTTTT
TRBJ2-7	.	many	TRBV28	CASSLNKIGTIYEQYF	TGTGCCAGCAGCTTGAATAAGATCGGGACCATCTACGAGCAGTACTTC
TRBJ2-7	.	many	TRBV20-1	CSAGGKGRFDEQYF	TGCAGTGCTGGGGGCAAGGGCCGATTCGACGAGCAGTACTTC
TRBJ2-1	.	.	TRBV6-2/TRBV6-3	CASSYSPLRWRNNEQFF	TGTGCCAGCAGTTACTCTCCCTTAAGGTGGAGAAACAATGAGCAGTTCTTC
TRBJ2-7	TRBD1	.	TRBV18	CASSPGQGAVYEQYF	TGTGCCAGCTCACCCGGACAGGGGGCGGTCTACGAGCAGTACTTC
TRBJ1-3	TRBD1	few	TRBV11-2	CASSFDRGPGNTIYF	TGTGCCAGCAGCTTTGACAGGGGGCCTGGAAACACCATATATTTT
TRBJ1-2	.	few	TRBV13	CASSLDGSLNYGYTF	TGTGCCAGCAGCTTAGACGGCAGCCTGAACTATGGCTACACCTTC
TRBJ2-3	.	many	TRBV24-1	CATSTGLGTDTQYF	TGTGCCACCAGCACAGGGTTAGGAACAGATACGCAGTATTTT
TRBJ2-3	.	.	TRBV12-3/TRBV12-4	CASSLNSRVADTQYF	TGTGCCAGCAGTTTGAATAGCAGGGTGGCAGATACGCAGTATTTT
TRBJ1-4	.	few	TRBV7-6	CASSLGTISSTNEKLFF	TGTGCCAGCAGCTTGGGGACGATATCTTCAACTAATGAAAAACTGTTTTTT